One sample yielded the 31 T cell receptor beta chains listed below, sequenced in a study of T cell responses to AZD1222 COVID-19 vaccine. Profiled with immunoSEQ multiplex PCR; TCRdb holds only in-frame clones, not every one. Of 120,000 or so clones listed, around 92% are singletons. The sample here was peripheral blood, taken on day 0 of AZD1222 vaccination. Receptor source: an adult in good health.

V and J are TRBV15 and TRBJ1-4; D unresolved. CDR3 length: 14 amino acids. Germline CDR1 and CDR2: LNHNV and YYDKDF (reference sequence). Trimming left V 3 bases short and J 4 bases short, with 9 bases between. CDR3 nucleotides: TGTGCCACCAGCAGGGAGGTCGGTAATGAAAAACTGTTTTTT. Translated, it gives CATSREVGNEKLFF.

The rearrangement joins TRBV19 to TRBJ2-2; 8 nucleotides align to TRBD2. Germline-derived CDR1 and CDR2 are LNHDA and SQIVND (reference sequence). The CDR3 is 15 amino acids. With V trimmed by 5 bases and J by 5 bases, 7 bases remained unmatched. CDR3 sequence reads: CASSVPGLVTGELFF. CDR3 coding DNA: TGTGCCAGTAGTGTTCCGGGACTAGTAACCGGGGAGCTGTTTTTT.

J is TRBJ2-1 and V is TRBV5-1; tentatively, D is TRBD2 (6 bases). V lost 2 bases and J lost 5, with 17 bases in between. From germline, CDR1 is SGHRS and CDR2 YFSETQ. The CDR3 has 16 residues. The CDR3 protein is CASSFLGLKSDNEQFF. Here the CDR3 DNA reads TGCGCCAGCAGCTTTCTTGGACTAAAATCGGACAATGAGCAGTTCTTC.

The chain employs TRBV5-1 and TRBJ1-1; 9 bases match TRBD1. The V segment lost 4 bases and the J segment 5 bases; nucleotides outside the gene matches: 6. The germline CDR1 and CDR2 sequences are SGHRS and YFSETQ. The CDR3 is made up of 14 amino acids. This CDR3 reads CASSRDRVGTEAFF. CDR3 coding DNA: TGCGCCAGCAGCCGGGACAGGGTGGGGACTGAAGCTTTCTTT.

The chain links TRBV5-5 to TRBJ2-5; TRBD2 is a possible D gene (6 bases). Germline V gene data show CDR1 as SGHKS and CDR2 as YYEKEE (reference sequence). The CDR3 totals 15 residues. Trimming shortened V by 0 bases and J by 5 bases, and 14 bases separated the two germline ends. For the CDR3, the DNA is TGTGCCAGCAGCTTGGGTGGGACTGGGGCGGAGACCCAGTACTTC. It yields the protein CASSLGGTGAETQYF.

This chain uses TRBV2 with TRBJ2-1; D perhaps matches TRBD1 (6 bases). Trimming cost V 4 bases and J 12 bases, with 13 bases left between them. CDR3 length: 12 amino acids. Germline V gene sequence: CDR1 SNHLY, CDR2 FYNNEI. In DNA form, the CDR3 reads TGTGCCAGCAGTGGATGGGGGCCGGGGCAGTTCTTC. Amino acid sequence: CASSGWGPGQFF.

This chain joins TRBV7-8 and TRBJ2-7; D not resolved. V lost 5 bases and J lost 2, with 13 bases in between. Germline assignment: CDR1 SGHVS and CDR2 FQNEAQ. This CDR3 region has 14 residues. CDR3 in DNA: TGTGCCAGCAGCCCCGGAATAGGGCCCTACGAGCAGTACTTC. Translated, it gives CASSPGIGPYEQYF.

The rearrangement links TRBV9 to TRBJ2-1; D possibly corresponds to TRBD2 (6 bases). The CDR3 spans 13 residues. Germline loops: CDR1 SGDLS, CDR2 YYNGEE. The V end was cut by 0 bases, the J end by 9 bases, with 10 bases between. DNA of the CDR3: TGTGCCAGCAGCGTAGATGTTAGCGGTGAGCAGTTCTTC. Its translation is CASSVDVSGEQFF.

The CDR3 region has the DNA TGCGCCAGCAGCGGGGCCATCAATTTGCGGGAGCAGTTCTTC. It yields the protein CASSGAINLREQFF. The chain is built from TRBV5-1 and TRBJ2-1; D perhaps matches TRBD1 (5 bases). This CDR3 is 14 amino acids long. The V end was cut by 4 bases, the J end by 10 bases, with 18 bases between. Germline V gene data show CDR1 as SGHRS and CDR2 as YFSETQ.

The chain links TRBV4-1 to TRBJ2-7; D unresolved. With 4 bases removed from V and 2 bases from J, the gap between germline ends came to 15 bases. The germline gives CDR1 MGHRA, CDR2 YSYEKL. CDR3 length equals 15 residues. CDR3 in DNA: TGCGCCAGCAGCCCCTCCTACGGGTCACCCTACGAGCAGTACTTC. It yields the protein CASSPSYGSPYEQYF.

There are a few counts of this clone. The CDR3 reads CASSYTSAQETQYF. The CDR3 DNA reads as TGTGCCAGCAGTTATACTAGCGCCCAAGAGACCCAGTACTTC. The gene calls are TRBV6-5 and TRBJ2-5, with 7 bases that match TRBD2. Trimming cost V 3 bases and J 1 base; bases outside gene matches: 2. The CDR3 is 14 amino acids. The V gene's germline CDR1 is MNHEY and CDR2 SVGAGI.

This clone was seen just once. The chain employs TRBV28 and TRBJ1-2; D might be TRBD1 (5 bases). Trimming stripped 2 bases from V and 0 bases from J, with 7 bases between. The CDR3 extends over 14 amino acids. CDR1 and CDR2 from the germline V gene are MDHEN and SYDVKM. CDR3 protein: CASSLGGTNYGYTF. The CDR3 bases are TGTGCCAGCAGTTTAGGGGGAACTAACTATGGCTACACCTTC.

This rearrangement joins TRBV5-6 to TRBJ2-5, with a weak D call TRBD1 (6 bases). The germline V gene has CDR1 SGHDT and CDR2 YYEEEE. V was cut by 4 bases and J by 1 base, with 8 bases left in between. The CDR3 is 13 amino acids. The CDR3 coding sequence is TGTGCCAGCAGCCCGGACAGCCAAGAGACCCAGTACTTC. Protein: CASSPDSQETQYF. Full variable domain (outside the CDR3, taken from reference TRBV5-6 and TRBJ2-5): DAGVTQSPTHLIKTRGQQVTLRCSPKSGHDTVSWYQQALGQGPQFIFQYYEEEERQRGNFPDRFSGHQFPNYSSELNVNALLLGDSALYLCASSPDSQETQYFGPGTRLLVL.

The rearrangement joins TRBV7-8 to TRBJ1-1, with D hard to call. The CDR3 extends over 17 amino acids. Germline values: CDR1 SGHVS, CDR2 FQNEAQ. V dropped 6 bases and J dropped 0 bases, with 20 bases sitting between them. CDR3 protein: CASSPRIEVGLNTEAFF. CDR3 coding DNA: TGTGCCAGCAGTCCTAGGATCGAAGTTGGTCTGAACACTGAAGCTTTCTTT.

The chain has TRBV5-1 and TRBJ2-1; 7 nucleotides align to TRBD2. The germline gives CDR1 SGHRS, CDR2 YFSETQ. The CDR3 has 15 residues. J gave up 7 bases and V 0 bases, and 7 bases lay outside the gene matches. The CDR3, as DNA: TGCGCCAGCAGCTTGGCACTAGCGTGGGGAAATGAGCAGTTCTTC. Its translation: CASSLALAWGNEQFF.

The chain joins TRBV2 to TRBJ2-2; possibly TRBD2 for D (5 bases). This CDR3 has 15 amino acids. CDR1 is SNHLY, CDR2 FYNNEI, per germline. Trimming removed 4 bases from V and 4 bases from J, with 13 bases in between. Written as DNA, the CDR3 is TGTGCCAGCAGTGGGGAGCCTAGCAGCACCGGGGAGCTGTTTTTT. Protein: CASSGEPSSTGELFF. Drawing the rest from reference TRBV2 and TRBJ2-2, the complete variable domain is EPEVTQTPSHQVTQMGQEVILRCVPISNHLYFYWYRQILGQKVEFLVSFYNNEISEKSEIFDDQFSVERPDGSNFTLKIRSTKLEDSAMYFCASSGEPSSTGELFFGEGSRLTVL.

A single count supports this clone. The rearrangement joins TRBV18 to TRBJ2-7; a weak D match, TRBD2 (6 bases). Germline V gives CDR1 KGHSH, CDR2 LQKENI. The CDR3 runs 13 residues. Trimming shortened V by 3 bases and J by 3 bases, and 9 bases separated the two germline ends. The CDR3 region has the DNA TGTGCCAGCTCACCGGGAGGTCACTACGAGCAGTACTTC. As protein: CASSPGGHYEQYF.

The chain couples TRBV10-3 to TRBJ1-1; 9 nucleotides match TRBD1. With 6 bases clipped from V and 7 bases from J, the junction kept 12 bases outside the gene matches. CDR3 length equals 15 residues. From germline, CDR1 is ENHRY and CDR2 SYGVKD. The CDR3 DNA reads as TGTGCCATCAGACCTACAGGGGGCGAGGTGCTTGAAGCTTTCTTT. Translating it yields CAIRPTGGEVLEAFF.

J is TRBJ1-1 and V is TRBV29-1, with 7 bases fitting TRBD1. The ends lost 7 bases at V and 5 bases at J; junction bases unmatched: 4. The CDR3 covers 11 residues. CDR1 SQVTM and CDR2 ANQGSEA come from the germline V gene. The CDR3 DNA reads as TGCAGCGCGACAGGGAAGACTGAAGCTTTCTTT. Amino acids: CSATGKTEAFF. Full variable domain (rest looked up from reference TRBV29-1 and TRBJ1-1): SAVISQKPSRDICQRGTSLTIQCQVDSQVTMMFWYRQQPGQSLTLIATANQGSEATYESGFVIDKFPISRPNLTFSTLTVSNMSPEDSSIYLCSATGKTEAFFGQGTRLTVV.

The V and J genes are TRBV3-1 (or the pseudogene TRBV3-2) and TRBJ2-3; D perhaps matches TRBD2 (6 bases). The CDR3 runs to 15 residues. Trimming pared 2 bases from V and 13 bases from J, leaving 22 bases between. Germline V lookup: CDR1 LGHDT, CDR2 YNNKEL (reference sequence). The CDR3 spells CASSQRLQVAAFKYF. DNA for the CDR3: TGTGCCAGCAGCCAACGGCTTCAAGTAGCGGCCTTTAAGTATTTT.

This chain uses TRBV7-3 with TRBJ2-3, with D perhaps matching TRBD1 (5 bases). Germline V gene data show CDR1 as SGHTA and CDR2 as FQGTGA. The germline V and J ends were trimmed by 0 bases and 4 bases, with 11 bases remaining between them. This CDR3 comprises 15 residues. The CDR3 region has the DNA TGTGCCAGCAGCTTAACGGGGCTAGGGGCAGATACGCAGTATTTT. Amino acids: CASSLTGLGADTQYF.

This clone was recorded once. The gene calls are TRBV28 and TRBJ1-4; D call uncertain. The CDR3 covers 13 residues. Deletions cut 10 bases from V and 6 bases from J, with 15 bases between. CDR1 is MDHEN, CDR2 SYDVKM, per germline. CDR3 sequence: CATTVTTYEKLFF. The CDR3 DNA follows: TGTGCCACCACCGTCACAACATATGAAAAACTGTTTTTT.

This chain uses TRBV11-2 with TRBJ2-2, with D perhaps matching TRBD2 (5 bases). Per the germline V gene, CDR1 is SGHAT and CDR2 is FQNNGV. Trimming took off 5 bases at V and 4 bases at J, with 17 bases between the two ends. CDR3 length: 16 amino acids. The CDR3 DNA is TGTGCCAGCAGCCCGCTTACCCTAGCAGCCACCGGGGAGCTGTTTTTT. This translates into CASSPLTLAATGELFF.

The CDR3 protein is CASSTLTGWPPGYTF. CDR3 DNA sequence: TGTGCCAGCAGTACTCTTACGGGTTGGCCCCCTGGCTACACCTTC. The chain uses TRBV28 and TRBJ1-2; D remains unclear. The germline V gene encodes CDR1 MDHEN and CDR2 SYDVKM. This CDR3 spans 15 amino acids. V lost 5 bases and J lost 7, with 20 bases in between.

The V and J genes are TRBV9 and TRBJ2-3; 13 bases are a match to TRBD2. The CDR3 length is 18 residues. The germline V gene has CDR1 SGDLS and CDR2 YYNGEE. The V gene end was trimmed by 0 bases and the J gene end by 3 bases; junction bases not matched to a gene: 7. The CDR3 loop is CASSVAVGLAGVTDTQYF. The CDR3 DNA is TGTGCCAGCAGCGTAGCTGTAGGACTAGCGGGAGTGACAGATACGCAGTATTTT.

This chain connects TRBV5-1 to TRBJ2-1; D not certain. Germline assignment: CDR1 SGHRS and CDR2 YFSETQ. There are 13 residues in the CDR3. The V gene lost 4 bases and the J gene lost 6 bases, with 11 bases spanning the gap. DNA of the CDR3: TGCGCCAGCAGCCAAGGACCCAGCAATGAGCAGTTCTTC. It encodes CASSQGPSNEQFF. The variable domain in full, completed from reference TRBV5-1 and TRBJ2-1, reads KAGVTQTPRYLIKTRGQQVTLSCSPISGHRSVSWYQQTPGQGLQFLFEYFSETQRNKGNFPGRFSGRQFSNSRSEMNVSTLELGDSALYLCASSQGPSNEQFFGPGTRLTVL.

CDR3 bases: TGTGCCAGCAGCCGGTCCCGGGACGGACGCGGAAACTATGGCTACACCTTC. Translated, it gives CASSRSRDGRGNYGYTF. The rearrangement links TRBV27 to TRBJ1-2; D is perhaps TRBD1 (5 bases). V was shortened by 6 bases and J by 2 bases, with 22 bases between the two germline ends. Germline V gene data show CDR1 as MNHEY and CDR2 as SMNVEV (reference sequence). The CDR3 is 17 amino acids.

The V call is TRBV7-2, the J call TRBJ1-6; a weak D match, TRBD1 (5 bases). Germline CDR1 is SGHTA and CDR2 is FQGNSA. V was pared by 6 bases and J by 9 bases, with 18 bases between. CDR3 length: 15 amino acids. The CDR3, as DNA: TGTGCCAGCAGTGCAGGGACCATGATGAGTTCACCCCTCCACTTT. This sequence encodes CASSAGTMMSSPLHF.

The chain joins TRBV20-1 to TRBJ1-2; tentative D call: TRBD1 (5 bases). Germline CDR1 and CDR2: DFQATT and SNEGSKA (reference sequence). The CDR3 has 15 residues. Deletions cut 3 bases from V and 6 bases from J, with 20 bases between. The CDR3 DNA follows: TGCAGTGCTAGTAGTAGGGAGAGAGGGGTAGATGGCTACACCTTC. This translates into CSASSRERGVDGYTF.

This clone has a single count. The chain employs TRBV2 and TRBJ2-1; 8 nucleotides match TRBD2. The V and J ends lost 6 bases and 7 bases, in that order; junction bases with no gene match: 11. The CDR3 contains 15 residues. CDR1 is SNHLY and CDR2 is FYNNEI in the germline V gene. The CDR3: CASRSGSPSANEQFF. The CDR3, as DNA: TGTGCCAGCAGGAGCGGGAGTCCCTCCGCAAATGAGCAGTTCTTC.

V and J are TRBV7-9 and TRBJ1-2; TRBD1 might be the D (6 bases). From germline, CDR1 is SEHNR and CDR2 FQNEAQ (reference sequence). V lost 5 bases and J lost 8, with 21 bases in between. The CDR3 has 15 residues. The CDR3 DNA sequence: TGTGCCAGCAGCCTATCAGGGGACCCTTTTGGAGGCTACACCTTC. Protein product: CASSLSGDPFGGYTF.